A selection of T cell receptor beta chains follows, all from one sample in a study of siplizumab effects on memory and regulatory T cells. Here immunoSEQ multiplex PCR was the method, and the copy in TCRdb shows in-frame clones only, minus some. The data hold 85,000 to 120,000 clones, with roughly nine tenths observed a single time. Sequencing was done on a sample of CD4+ T cells sorted from blood. The receptor set was obtained from a human donor in good health. The CDR3 runs from the conserved cysteine through the conserved F or W. D genes are given only for firm matches.

j_call v_call d_call cdr3_aa
TRBJ2-1 TRBV28 TRBD2 CASRSSGDNEQFF
TRBJ2-3 TRBV7-3 - CASSLLGQGGLDTQYF
TRBJ2-7 TRBV13 - CASSLYISASRGEQYF
TRBJ1-2 TRBV27 - CASRFQVGGGYGYTF
TRBJ1-2 TRBV7-8 - CASSPNRGTGYTF
TRBJ2-1 TRBV18 - CASSPPTAPNEQFF
TRBJ1-6 TRBV27 - CASSLMGGRNSPLHF
TRBJ1-5 TRBV15 - CATSRDSWDQPQHF
TRBJ2-5 TRBV4-1 - CASSQDNLFGATQYF
TRBJ2-2 TRBV6-5 - CASSYHGPDTGELFF